These 20 T cell receptor beta chains came from one sample sequenced in a study of blood T cell repertoires in COVID-19. Clones were read by immunoSEQ multiplex PCR, and TCRdb kept only the in-frame ones, dropping some. In the table there are some 250,000 clones, approximately 90% of which are singletons. What was sequenced was PBMCs or T cells enriched from blood (not recorded which). The source of these receptors is a man aged 35-49 years who had recovered from COVID-19.

The chain is built from TRBV19 and TRBJ1-2; TRBD1 matches at 8 bases. J lost 4 bases, V lost 10 bases, and 5 bases had no gene match. Germline V gives CDR1 LNHDA, CDR2 SQIVND (reference sequence). The CDR3 has 12 residues. For the CDR3, the DNA is TGTGCCACAAGACAGGGGATCTATGGCTACACCTTC. Translation gives CATRQGIYGYTF.

Turning to this clone: Relative to the germline gene, one junction end is altered; a read error may explain this. The chain employs TRBV5-1 and TRBJ2-7; TRBD2 matches 12 bases. The germline V gene has CDR1 SGHRS and CDR2 YFSETQ. CDR3 length: 14 amino acids. CDR3 DNA: TGCGCCAGCAGCTTGGGACTAGCGGGAGTCGCTTTAGACTTC. As protein: CASSLGLAGVALDF. The variable domain in full, completed from reference TRBV5-1 and TRBJ2-7, reads KAGVTQTPRYLIKTRGQQVTLSCSPISGHRSVSWYQQTPGQGLQFLFEYFSETQRNKGNFPGRFSGRQFSNSRSEMNVSTLELGDSALYLCASSLGLAGVALDFGPGTRLTVT.

The J gene is TRBJ2-7, the V gene TRBV18; weak D call: TRBD2 (6 bases). The V end was cut by 3 bases, the J end by 2 bases, with 14 bases between. The CDR3 consists of 15 residues. From germline, CDR1 is KGHSH and CDR2 LQKENI. The CDR3 sequence is CASSPSPGETYEQYF. DNA for the CDR3: TGTGCCAGCTCACCTTCCCCGGGAGAGACCTACGAGCAGTACTTC.

The chain recombines TRBV7-9 with TRBJ2-7; 7 bases line up with TRBD1. Germline lookup yields CDR1 SEHNR and CDR2 FQNEAQ (reference sequence). V lost 5 bases and J lost 0; bases outside the gene matches: 7. The CDR3 runs 15 residues. CDR3 bases: TGTGCCAGCAGCCAGCGCCGGGACAGCTCCTACGAGCAGTACTTC. This codes for CASSQRRDSSYEQYF.

CDR3 sequence reads: CASSVVGGAGTDTQYF. DNA for the CDR3: TGTGCCAGCAGCGTAGTAGGGGGGGCCGGCACAGATACGCAGTATTTT. This chain connects TRBV9 to TRBJ2-3, with a weak D call TRBD2 (7 bases). The germline V and J ends were trimmed by 0 bases and 1 base, with 12 bases remaining between them. The CDR3 is made up of 16 amino acids. In germline, CDR1 is SGDLS, CDR2 YYNGEE.

This clone was seen only once. V and J are TRBV19 and TRBJ1-1; 7 bases are a match to TRBD1. The ends lost 11 bases at V and 2 bases at J; junction bases unmatched: 5. The CDR3 has 12 residues. Germline V CDR1 and CDR2: LNHDA, SQIVND (reference sequence). The CDR3 sequence: CAVGQINTEAFF. CDR3 coding DNA: TGTGCCGTGGGACAGATCAACACTGAAGCTTTCTTT.

The CDR3 sequence: CATGLLYYEQYF. The CDR3 DNA follows: TGTGCCACGGGACTACTCTATTACGAGCAGTACTTC. V gene TRBV28 combines with J gene TRBJ2-7; TRBD2 aligns across 7 bases. This CDR3 region has 12 residues. Per germline, CDR1 MDHEN and CDR2 SYDVKM. V trimming: 10 bases; J trimming: 4 bases; junction bases outside the gene matches: 7.

The rearrangement joins TRBV5-1 to TRBJ1-1; D might be TRBD1 (6 bases). This CDR3 is built from 14 residues. V gave up 4 bases and J gave up 2 bases, with 12 bases separating them. Germline CDR1 and CDR2: SGHRS and YFSETQ. In DNA form, the CDR3 reads TGCGCCAGCAGCAAACAGGGCGTCAACACTGAAGCTTTCTTT. Residues: CASSKQGVNTEAFF. Using reference TRBV5-1 and TRBJ1-1 for the parts outside the CDR3, the full variable domain is KAGVTQTPRYLIKTRGQQVTLSCSPISGHRSVSWYQQTPGQGLQFLFEYFSETQRNKGNFPGRFSGRQFSNSRSEMNVSTLELGDSALYLCASSKQGVNTEAFFGQGTRLTVV.

The chain combines TRBV5-6 with TRBJ2-4; D is undetermined. Trimming cost V 1 base and J 0 bases, with 11 bases left between them. Per the germline V gene, CDR1 is SGHDT and CDR2 is YYEEEE. CDR3 length: 16 amino acids. The CDR3 protein is CASSLRGWLAKNIQYF. CDR3 sequence (DNA): TGTGCCAGCAGCTTGAGAGGTTGGTTAGCCAAAAACATTCAGTACTTC.

The chain recombines TRBV2 with TRBJ2-1, with TRBD2 matching over 8 bases. The CDR3 consists of 12 residues. Germline V gene data show CDR1 as SNHLY and CDR2 as FYNNEI. With 2 bases clipped from V and 12 bases from J, the junction kept 3 bases outside the gene matches. The CDR3, as DNA: TGTGCCAGCAGTGAATTGGCGGGGGGGCAGTTCTTC. Translated, it gives CASSELAGGQFF.

The genes are TRBV7-3 and TRBJ2-2; 11 positions agree with TRBD2. Germline V gene data show CDR1 as SGHTA and CDR2 as FQGTGA. V was pared by 1 base and J by 7 bases, with 8 bases of the junction left unmatched. There are 17 residues in the CDR3. The CDR3 is CASSLMGLAVLGGELFF. In DNA, the CDR3 is TGTGCCAGCAGCTTAATGGGACTAGCGGTCCTTGGCGGGGAGCTGTTTTTT.

This chain uses TRBV5-4 with TRBJ2-5, with TRBD2 matching over 8 bases. There are 15 residues in the CDR3. Germline V lookup: CDR1 SGHNT, CDR2 YYREEE (reference sequence). V dropped 3 bases and J dropped 1; count of bases not matched to a gene: 5. Written as DNA, the CDR3 is TGTGCCAGCAGCTCAAAGCGGGAGACCCAAGAGACCCAGTACTTC. Residues: CASSSKRETQETQYF. The entire variable domain, with the rest obtained from reference TRBV5-4 and TRBJ2-5, is as follows: ETGVTQSPTHLIKTRGQQVTLRCSSQSGHNTVSWYQQALGQGPQFIFQYYREEENGRGNFPPRFSGLQFPNYSSELNVNALELDDSALYLCASSSKRETQETQYFGPGTRLLVL.

The chain employs TRBV9 and TRBJ1-4, with a possible D match to TRBD1 (6 bases). Per the germline V gene, CDR1 is SGDLS and CDR2 is YYNGEE. The CDR3 spans 17 residues. V lost 1 base and J 0 bases, leaving 13 bases between the germline ends. Here the CDR3 DNA reads TGTGCCAGCAGCGTATTTGGGACATCTACAACTAATGAAAAACTGTTTTTT. It specifies CASSVFGTSTTNEKLFF.

This rearrangement joins TRBV28 to TRBJ1-2, with D maybe TRBD1 (6 bases). The CDR3 consists of 16 residues. Germline V lookup: CDR1 MDHEN, CDR2 SYDVKM. The V gene lost 3 bases and the J gene lost 0 bases, with 14 bases spanning the gap. The CDR3 DNA reads as TGTGCCAGCAGTTTTGCGACAGGTTATTCTAACTATGGCTACACCTTC. This translates into CASSFATGYSNYGYTF.

The chain couples TRBV18 to TRBJ1-1; no clear D. This CDR3 region has 17 residues. V shed 1 base and J shed 0 bases, with 15 bases lying between them. Germline V lookup: CDR1 KGHSH, CDR2 LQKENI. The CDR3 nucleotides are TGTGCCAGCTCACCACGGGGAGGCAGAACCTTGAACACTGAAGCTTTCTTT. This translates into CASSPRGGRTLNTEAFF.

This chain joins TRBV5-4 and TRBJ2-4; maybe TRBD1 (5 bases). CDR1 is SGHNT and CDR2 is YYREEE in the germline V gene (reference sequence). With 5 bases removed from V and 3 bases from J, the gap between germline ends came to 15 bases. CDR3 length equals 15 residues. The CDR3 loop is CASSQGGRSKNIQYF. The CDR3 nucleotides read TGTGCCAGCAGTCAGGGTGGTCGGAGCAAAAACATTCAGTACTTC.

This clone was picked up one time. The chain employs TRBV18 and TRBJ2-2; a weak D match, TRBD1 (6 bases). The CDR3 is 16 amino acids. Germline loops: CDR1 KGHSH, CDR2 LQKENI. V was clipped by 4 bases and J by 6 bases, with 18 bases between them. CDR3 protein: CASSQQTGFRAGELFF. DNA for the CDR3: TGTGCCAGCTCACAACAGACAGGTTTCCGGGCCGGGGAGCTGTTTTTT.

This CDR3 reads CASSLAAGGNYEQYF. The CDR3 DNA follows: TGTGCCAGCAGCTTAGCGGCGGGAGGAAATTACGAGCAGTACTTC. V gene TRBV7-3 combines with J gene TRBJ2-7; 8 bases match TRBD2. CDR1 SGHTA and CDR2 FQGTGA come from the germline V gene. This CDR3 has 15 amino acids. Trimming took 2 bases from V and 4 from J; bases not matched to a gene: 7.

The gene calls are TRBV11-2 and TRBJ2-7, with D possibly being TRBD1 (5 bases). The germline V gene encodes CDR1 SGHAT and CDR2 FQNNGV. Trimming took off 1 base at V and 2 bases at J, with 9 bases between the two ends. The CDR3 length is 14 residues. The CDR3 is CASSLAVQAYEQYF. The CDR3, as DNA: TGTGCCAGCAGCTTAGCAGTACAGGCCTACGAGCAGTACTTC.

This rearrangement joins TRBV19 to TRBJ1-2; D is possibly TRBD1 (5 bases). Trimming removed 1 base at V and 4 bases at J, with 16 bases between. The CDR3 extends over 16 amino acids. Germline-derived CDR1 and CDR2 are LNHDA and SQIVND (reference sequence). The CDR3 sequence: CASSIVTAPIVYGYTF. The CDR3 region has the DNA TGTGCCAGTAGTATAGTGACAGCACCCATCGTCTATGGCTACACCTTC.